This TCR beta chain was recovered during a study of shared clonotypes between healthy human individuals. Study results and limitations: Estimated richness was generally greater in naive than memory subsets.

Concerning this clone: Its antigen is currently unknown.

Profiled with immunoSEQ multiplex PCR; TCRdb holds only in-frame clones, not every one. Of hundreds of thousands of clones in the sample, 60% to 75% were seen once. None of the donors, who were healthy HIV-negative adults, had recently had acute infections or vaccinations. Every contributor of samples was a Caucasian grown-up residing in Nashville, Tennessee. Germline V gene lookup returns CDR1 MNHEY and CDR2 SMNVEV (reference sequence). CDR3 length: 13 residues. V was shortened by 1 base and J by 6 bases, with 9 bases between the two germline ends. V and J are TRBV27 and TRBJ1-1, with TRBD1 as a possible D gene (5 bases). The sample was memory CD4+ T cells sorted from blood. Subset given: CD45RA-negative fraction. This receptor was taken from a woman aged 30 to 39 in good health. This CDR3 reads CASSLYGGAEAFF. As DNA, the CDR3 is TGTGCCAGCAGTTTATACGGGGGGGCTGAAGCTTTCTTT.